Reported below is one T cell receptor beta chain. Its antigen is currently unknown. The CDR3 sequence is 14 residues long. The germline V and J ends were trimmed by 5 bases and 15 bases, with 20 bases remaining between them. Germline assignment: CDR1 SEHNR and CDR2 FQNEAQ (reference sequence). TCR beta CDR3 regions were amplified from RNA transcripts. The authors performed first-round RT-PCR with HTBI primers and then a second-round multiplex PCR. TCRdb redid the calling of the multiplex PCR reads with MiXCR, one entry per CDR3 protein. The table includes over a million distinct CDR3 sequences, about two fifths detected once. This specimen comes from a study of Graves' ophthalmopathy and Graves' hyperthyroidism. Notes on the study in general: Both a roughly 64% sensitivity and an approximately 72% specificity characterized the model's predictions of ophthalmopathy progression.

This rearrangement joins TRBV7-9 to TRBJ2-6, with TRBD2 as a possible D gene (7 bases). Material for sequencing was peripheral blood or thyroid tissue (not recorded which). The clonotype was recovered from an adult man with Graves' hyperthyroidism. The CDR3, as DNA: TGTGCCAGCAGCCCGAAGGGGGGGGGCGGTGACCTGACTTTC. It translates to CASSPKGGGGDLTF.